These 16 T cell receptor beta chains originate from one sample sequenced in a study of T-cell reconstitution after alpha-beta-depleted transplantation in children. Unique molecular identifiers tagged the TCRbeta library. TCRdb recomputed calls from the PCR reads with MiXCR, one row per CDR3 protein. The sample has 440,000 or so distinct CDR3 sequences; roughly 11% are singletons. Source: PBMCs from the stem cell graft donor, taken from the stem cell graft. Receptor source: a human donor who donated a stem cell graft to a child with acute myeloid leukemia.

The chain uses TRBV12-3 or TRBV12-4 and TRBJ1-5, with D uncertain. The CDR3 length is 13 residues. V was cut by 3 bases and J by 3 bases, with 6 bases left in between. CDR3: CASSFGDNQPQHF. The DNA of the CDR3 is TGTGCCAGCAGTTTCGGGGACAATCAGCCCCAGCATTTT.

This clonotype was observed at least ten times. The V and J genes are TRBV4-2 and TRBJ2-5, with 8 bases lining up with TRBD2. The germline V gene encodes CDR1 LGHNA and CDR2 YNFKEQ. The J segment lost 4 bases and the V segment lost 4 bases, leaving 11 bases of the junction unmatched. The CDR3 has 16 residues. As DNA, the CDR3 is TGTGCCAGCAGCCCCTATGGAGCGGGAGAGGGAGAGACCCAGTACTTC. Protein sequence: CASSPYGAGEGETQYF.

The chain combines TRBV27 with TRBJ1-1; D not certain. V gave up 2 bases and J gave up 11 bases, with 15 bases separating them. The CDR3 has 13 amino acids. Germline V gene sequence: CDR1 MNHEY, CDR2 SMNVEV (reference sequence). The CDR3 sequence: CASSLRLGLGAFF. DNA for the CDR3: TGTGCCAGCAGTTTAAGGCTAGGGCTGGGGGCTTTCTTT.

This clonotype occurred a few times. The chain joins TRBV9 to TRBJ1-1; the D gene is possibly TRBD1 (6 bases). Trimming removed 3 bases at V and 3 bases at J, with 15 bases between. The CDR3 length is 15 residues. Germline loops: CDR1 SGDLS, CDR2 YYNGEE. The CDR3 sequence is CASSARQVPDTEAFF. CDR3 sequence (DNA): TGTGCCAGCAGCGCCAGACAGGTTCCGGACACTGAAGCTTTCTTT.

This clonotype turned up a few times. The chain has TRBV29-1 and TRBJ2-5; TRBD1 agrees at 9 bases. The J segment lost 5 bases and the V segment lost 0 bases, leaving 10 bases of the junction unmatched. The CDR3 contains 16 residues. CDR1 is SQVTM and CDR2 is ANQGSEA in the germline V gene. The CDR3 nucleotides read TGCAGCGTTGAAGAGTGGGCGGGACAGGGTCTCGAGACCCAGTACTTC. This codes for CSVEEWAGQGLETQYF.

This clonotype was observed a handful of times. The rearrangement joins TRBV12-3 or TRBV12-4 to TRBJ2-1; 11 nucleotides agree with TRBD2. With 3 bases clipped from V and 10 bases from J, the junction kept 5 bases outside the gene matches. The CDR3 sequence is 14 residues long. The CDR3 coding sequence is TGTGCCAGCAGTTTTGCGGGACTAGCGGAAGAGCAGTTCTTC. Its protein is CASSFAGLAEEQFF.

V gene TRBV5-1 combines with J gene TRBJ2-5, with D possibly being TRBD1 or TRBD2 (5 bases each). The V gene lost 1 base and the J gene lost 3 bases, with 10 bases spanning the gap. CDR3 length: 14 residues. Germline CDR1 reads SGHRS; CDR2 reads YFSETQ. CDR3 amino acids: CASSLWGFEETQYF. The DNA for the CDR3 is TGCGCCAGCAGCTTGTGGGGGTTTGAAGAGACCCAGTACTTC.

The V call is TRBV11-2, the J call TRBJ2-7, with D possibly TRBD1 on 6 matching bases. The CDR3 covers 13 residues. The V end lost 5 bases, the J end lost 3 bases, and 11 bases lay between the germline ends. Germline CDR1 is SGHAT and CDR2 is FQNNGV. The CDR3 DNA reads TGTGCCAGCAGCGTCGGACAGAACTACGAGCAGTACGTC. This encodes CASSVGQNYEQYV.

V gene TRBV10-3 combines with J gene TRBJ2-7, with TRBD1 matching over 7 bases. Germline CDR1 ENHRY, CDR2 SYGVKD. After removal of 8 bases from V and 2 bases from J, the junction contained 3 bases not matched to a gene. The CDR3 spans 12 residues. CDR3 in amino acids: CAISTGTYEQYF. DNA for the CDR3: TGTGCCATCTCGACAGGGACCTACGAGCAGTACTTC.

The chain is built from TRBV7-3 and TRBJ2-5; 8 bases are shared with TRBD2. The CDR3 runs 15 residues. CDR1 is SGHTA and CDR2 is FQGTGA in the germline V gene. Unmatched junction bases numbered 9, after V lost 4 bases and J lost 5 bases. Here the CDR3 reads CASSWTGGPGETQYF. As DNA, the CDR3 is TGTGCCAGCAGCTGGACGGGAGGGCCGGGGGAGACCCAGTACTTC.

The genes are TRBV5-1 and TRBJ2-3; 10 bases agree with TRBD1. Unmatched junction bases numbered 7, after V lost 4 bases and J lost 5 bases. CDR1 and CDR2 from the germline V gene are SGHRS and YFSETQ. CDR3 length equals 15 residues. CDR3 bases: TGCGCCAGCAGCCCAGGGGACAGGGGAAAAGATACGCAGTATTTT. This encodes CASSPGDRGKDTQYF.

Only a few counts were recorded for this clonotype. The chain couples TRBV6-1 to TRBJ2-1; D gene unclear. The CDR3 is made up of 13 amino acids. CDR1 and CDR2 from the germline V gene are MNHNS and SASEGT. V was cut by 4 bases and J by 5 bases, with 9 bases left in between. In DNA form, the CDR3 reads TGTGCCAGCAGTGGGGTGATGAACAATGAGCAGTTCTTC. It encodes CASSGVMNNEQFF.

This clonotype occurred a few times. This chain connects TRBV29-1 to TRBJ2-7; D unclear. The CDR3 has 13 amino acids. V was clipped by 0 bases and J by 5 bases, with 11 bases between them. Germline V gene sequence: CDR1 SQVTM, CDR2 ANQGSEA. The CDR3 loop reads CSVEDLHRDEQYF. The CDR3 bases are TGCAGCGTTGAAGATCTTCATAGGGACGAGCAGTACTTC.

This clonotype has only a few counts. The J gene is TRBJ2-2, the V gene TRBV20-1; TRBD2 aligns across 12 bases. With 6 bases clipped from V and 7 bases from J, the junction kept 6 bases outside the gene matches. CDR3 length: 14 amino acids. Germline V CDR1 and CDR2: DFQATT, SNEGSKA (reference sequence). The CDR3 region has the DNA TGCAGTGCCCTGACTAGCGGGAGCGGCGGGGAGCTGTTTTTT. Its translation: CSALTSGSGGELFF.

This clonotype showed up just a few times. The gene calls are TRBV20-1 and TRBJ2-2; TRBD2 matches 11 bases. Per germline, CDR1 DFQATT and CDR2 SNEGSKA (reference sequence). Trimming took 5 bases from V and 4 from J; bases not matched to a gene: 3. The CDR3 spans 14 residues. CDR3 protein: CSALAGGSTGELFF. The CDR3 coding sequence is TGCAGTGCTTTAGCGGGAGGGAGCACCGGGGAGCTGTTTTTT.

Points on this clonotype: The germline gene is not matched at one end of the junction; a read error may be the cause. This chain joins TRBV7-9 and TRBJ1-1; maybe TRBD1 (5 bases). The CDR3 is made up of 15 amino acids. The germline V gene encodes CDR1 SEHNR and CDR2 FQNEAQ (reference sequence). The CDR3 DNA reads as TGTGCCAGCATCTTAGACGTGGGACTGAACACTGAAGCTTTCTTT. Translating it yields CASILDVGLNTEAFF.